The table lists the clone carrying this T cell receptor beta chain with a count of one. A second PCR, run for about 7 to 11 cycles, used a sample-barcoded 5' primer plus a J-beta primer mix. TCRdb re-derived calls from the 5' RACE reads in MiXCR, one entry per CDR3 protein. Among 1.5 million to 2 million distinct CDR3 sequences listed, about 39% were seen once. Germline CDR1 is DFQATT and CDR2 is SNEGSKA (reference sequence). The CDR3 totals 14 residues. Between the trimmed V and J ends, which lost 5 bases and 0 bases, there was a span of 12 bases. These data are taken from a study of blood T cells in healthy people across ages. As for the study in general: Template switching caught about one barcoded beta molecule for each two T cells.

V and J are TRBV20-1 and TRBJ2-3; TRBD2 might be the D (6 bases). This clonotype originated in a human donor in good health. The sequenced material came from blood. In DNA form, the CDR3 reads TGCAGTGCTGCGGGACTCTCTAGCACAGATACGCAGTATTTT. It specifies CSAAGLSSTDTQYF.